The rows below give T cell receptor beta chains drawn from one sample of a study of T cells after somatic rescue of genetic block. Here immunoSEQ multiplex PCR was the method, and the copy in TCRdb shows in-frame clones only, minus some. The sample lists approximately 70,000 clones; roughly 91% were seen once. The sequencing sample was made of peripheral blood mononuclear cells (PBMCs). The origin of the receptors is a young man. The conserved cysteine and the conserved F or W are not part of the CDR3 here. The order of the fields is V gene, J gene, CDR3 protein.

>TRBV7-2|TRBJ2-3
ASSLASSDTQY
>TRBV18|TRBJ1-5
ASSSRTGGGQPQH
>TRBV11-3|TRBJ2-3
ASSSGQESTDTQY
>TRBV5-8|TRBJ1-6
ASSRGGGHSPLH
>TRBV5-5|TRBJ2-2
ASSRTTAGLTGELF
>TRBV4-2|TRBJ2-7
ASSHGTSDEQY
>TRBV9|TRBJ1-2
ASSAGTDYYGYT
>TRBV13|TRBJ2-1
ASSQPHETSSYNEQF
>TRBV30|TRBJ2-1
AWRGRFYNEQF
>TRBV28|TRBJ2-7
ASSLSSGTGVAEQY
>TRBV4-1|TRBJ1-1
ASSQVGLSRTGAGNTEAF
>TRBV5-3|TRBJ1-1
ASRPYMDTEAF
>TRBV7-2|TRBJ2-1
ASSLGRGLSYNEQF
>TRBV6-5|TRBJ1-6
ASSSGTGYSPLH
>TRBV9|TRBJ2-6
ASSVAVSGANVLT
>TRBV28|TRBJ1-5
ASKMGVWNQPQH
>TRBV28|TRBJ2-1
ASSLAGGYNEQF
>TRBV6-1|TRBJ1-2
ASSEQGALGYT
>TRBV7-9|TRBJ2-7
ASSFESGYVEQY
>TRBV4-1|TRBJ1-3
ASSQDEATYSGNTIY
>TRBV23-1|TRBJ2-7
ASSQSTASYEQY
>TRBV6-1|TRBJ2-3
ASSESGTLSTDTQY
>TRBV2|TRBJ1-5
ASSRSPTGQNQPQH
>TRBV11-2|TRBJ2-2
ASSLDRNTGELF
>TRBV6-5|TRBJ2-7
ASSSQKRSTYEQY
>TRBV6-6|TRBJ1-2
ASSYSTVNYGYT
>TRBV6-4|TRBJ1-1
ASSESGGGYTEAF
>TRBV23-1|TRBJ2-5
ASSQPDRHQETQY
>TRBV18|TRBJ2-1
ASSLSRTGSAGAPYNEQF
>TRBV28|TRBJ1-2
ASRLAGQYGYT
>TRBV6-1|TRBJ1-5
ASSESNQPQH
>TRBV7-9|TRBJ2-5
ASSPVATNLLGETQY
>TRBV7-9|TRBJ2-3
ASSNVLGTTDTQY
>TRBV15|TRBJ1-6
ATSLRGTNSPLH
>TRBV7-9|TRBJ1-1
ASSLSTEAF
>TRBV6-1|TRBJ1-1
ASSAFQSYDTEAF
>TRBV25-1|TRBJ2-3
ASSETGGQGDRTDTQY
>TRBV11-2|TRBJ2-4
ASSASGTGVVSGIQY
>TRBV27|TRBJ1-1
ASSSGLGTEAF
>TRBV7-9|TRBJ1-4
ASSLAPTGPRNEKLF
>TRBV9|TRBJ2-1
ASSALGQSPEQF
>TRBV6-4|TRBJ2-1
ASSTRTLTFHNEQF
>TRBV4-1|TRBJ2-5
ASSQRQGVETQY
>TRBV9|TRBJ2-2
ASSVTGTGELF
>TRBV4-2|TRBJ2-3
ASSLDPGRTDTQY
>TRBV19|TRBJ2-7
ASSSGRSYEQY
>TRBV7-6|TRBJ2-7
ASSSLNQGSEQY
>TRBV29-1|TRBJ1-2
SANYRYGYT
>TRBV6-6|TRBJ1-1
ASSTPVRGTEAF
>TRBV5-5|TRBJ2-1
ASSWGDEQF
>TRBV9|TRBJ2-2
ASSVVWGGELF
>TRBV11-3|TRBJ2-1
ASSHGGEQF
>TRBV11-2|TRBJ2-1
ASSLSRDSIDEQF
>TRBV2|TRBJ2-3
ASRWREQADTQY
>TRBV5-4|TRBJ2-5
ASSLEQTETQY
>TRBV6-6|TRBJ2-7
ASSPRLGLGYEQY
>TRBV7-2|TRBJ2-3
ASSATQYTQY